A single sample gave rise to the 26 T cell receptor beta chains below, sequenced in a study of blood T cell repertoires in COVID-19. The protocol was immunoSEQ multiplex PCR, while the TCRdb copy is restricted to in-frame clones and leaves out a portion. The sample lists about 300,000 clones; around 90% were seen once. What was sequenced was peripheral blood. These TCRs come from a woman in her forties or fifties with COVID-19, enrolled during active disease.

This clone was found once. The chain couples TRBV7-2 to TRBJ1-1; 7 nucleotides line up with TRBD1. With V trimmed by 4 bases and J by 2 bases, 7 bases remained unmatched. The length of the CDR3 is 15 residues. The V gene's germline CDR1 is SGHTA and CDR2 FQGNSA. The chain's CDR3 is CASSSTGSFNTEAFF. The CDR3 DNA reads as TGTGCCAGCAGCTCGACAGGGAGTTTTAACACTGAAGCTTTCTTT. Full variable domain (missing parts from reference TRBV7-2 and TRBJ1-1): GAGVSQSPSNKVTEKGKDVELRCDPISGHTALYWYRQSLGQGLEFLIYFQGNSAPDKSGLPSDRFSAERTGGSVSTLTIQRTQQEDSAVYLCASSSTGSFNTEAFFGQGTRLTVV.

V is TRBV6-6 and J is TRBJ2-7; the D gene is possibly TRBD2 (6 bases). The ends were cut back, 2 bases at V and 4 bases at J, with 15 bases in the middle. The CDR3 totals 15 residues. Germline V gene data show CDR1 as MNHNY and CDR2 as SVGAGI (reference sequence). The CDR3 DNA reads as TGTGCCAGCAGTTACCCCCGGGACTTCTTATACGAGCAGTACTTC. Its protein product is CASSYPRDFLYEQYF.

The rearrangement uses TRBV5-1 and TRBJ2-2, with D maybe TRBD2 (5 bases). V dropped 5 bases and J dropped 3 bases, with 11 bases sitting between them. The CDR3 has 14 amino acids. Germline CDR1 is SGHRS and CDR2 is YFSETQ. DNA of the CDR3: TGCGCCAGCAGTATGGAGGCTTACACCGGGGAGCTGTTTTTT. It is translated as CASSMEAYTGELFF. Drawing the rest from reference TRBV5-1 and TRBJ2-2, the complete variable domain is KAGVTQTPRYLIKTRGQQVTLSCSPISGHRSVSWYQQTPGQGLQFLFEYFSETQRNKGNFPGRFSGRQFSNSRSEMNVSTLELGDSALYLCASSMEAYTGELFFGEGSRLTVL.

The chain has TRBV7-2 and TRBJ2-5, with 7 bases aligning to TRBD1. Germline V gene data show CDR1 as SGHTA and CDR2 as FQGNSA. V shed 5 bases, J shed 5 bases, and the junction held 8 bases outside the gene matches. The CDR3 is 14 residues long. The chain's CDR3 is CASSPRDRWETQYF. The CDR3 DNA sequence: TGTGCCAGCAGCCCGAGGGACAGATGGGAGACCCAGTACTTC.

This clone was recorded only once. This sequence joins TRBV7-2 and TRBJ2-1; 9 bases match TRBD2. The V gene's germline CDR1 is SGHTA and CDR2 FQGNSA. The CDR3 spans 18 residues. Germline trimming cut 5 bases from V and 9 bases from J; bases unmatched to any gene: 20. The CDR3 sequence is CASSIRLQAGGNIGEQFF. Written as DNA, the CDR3 is TGTGCCAGCAGCATCCGGTTGCAAGCGGGAGGCAATATCGGTGAGCAGTTCTTC.

This chain connects TRBV7-2 to TRBJ1-2, with 7 nucleotides matching TRBD1. The CDR3 is made up of 18 amino acids. CDR1 is SGHTA, CDR2 FQGNSA, per germline. V lost 5 bases, J lost 7 bases, and 22 bases stayed unmatched. The CDR3 DNA is TGTGCCAGCAGCCTCCGACAGGGCTCAATACGGGGAATCTCTGGCTACACCTTC. Encoded protein: CASSLRQGSIRGISGYTF. Supplemented by reference TRBV7-2 and TRBJ1-2, the full variable domain reads GAGVSQSPSNKVTEKGKDVELRCDPISGHTALYWYRQSLGQGLEFLIYFQGNSAPDKSGLPSDRFSAERTGGSVSTLTIQRTQQEDSAVYLCASSLRQGSIRGISGYTFGSGTRLTVV.

The chain uses TRBV3-1 (or the pseudogene TRBV3-2) and TRBJ1-3; TRBD1 aligns across 9 bases. Germline lookup yields CDR1 LGHDT and CDR2 YNNKEL (reference sequence). Unmatched junction bases numbered 11, after V lost 3 bases and J lost 5 bases. The CDR3 totals 17 residues. CDR3 bases: TGTGCCAGCAGCCAGAGGGACAGGGAATTTTTTAGAAACACCATATATTTT. Its protein product is CASSQRDREFFRNTIYF.

The rearrangement uses TRBV19 and TRBJ1-1; weak D call: TRBD1 (6 bases). The length of the CDR3 is 13 residues. The germline CDR1 and CDR2 sequences are LNHDA and SQIVND (reference sequence). V lost 6 bases and J 4 bases, leaving 12 bases between the germline ends. CDR3 sequence reads: CASRLSGVTEAFF. The CDR3 DNA sequence: TGTGCCAGTAGACTTTCAGGGGTCACTGAAGCTTTCTTT.

As for this clone: Different DNA sequences within this sample yield the same CDR3. The chain is built from TRBV7-2 and TRBJ1-3, with D tentatively TRBD1 (5 bases). This CDR3 region has 14 residues. Trimming pared 3 bases from V and 2 bases from J, leaving 8 bases between. CDR1 is SGHTA, CDR2 FQGNSA, per germline. The CDR3 coding sequence is TGTGCCAGCAGCTTCGCAGGGCCTGGAAACACCATATATTTT. Its translation: CASSFAGPGNTIYF.

The V call is TRBV6-5, the J call TRBJ2-2, with TRBD2 matching 9 bases. In germline, CDR1 is MNHEY, CDR2 SVGAGI. There are 16 residues in the CDR3. Unmatched junction bases numbered 7, after V lost 4 bases and J lost 4 bases. CDR3 sequence (DNA): TGTGCCAGCAGTTTGGGGACTAGCTTAGCCACCGGGGAGCTGTTTTTT. It yields the protein CASSLGTSLATGELFF.

V gene TRBV11-2 combines with J gene TRBJ2-7; D is unresolved. CDR1 and CDR2 from the germline V gene are SGHAT and FQNNGV. The CDR3 runs to 13 residues. Trimming left V 7 bases short and J 6 bases short, with 16 bases between. CDR3 in amino acids: CASNRPGASEQYF. The CDR3 coding sequence is TGTGCCAGCAACCGACCCGGAGCGAGCGAGCAGTACTTC.

In the case of this clone: The same CDR3 can be traced to other DNA sequences in this sample. The V call is TRBV20-1, the J call TRBJ2-2, with no clear D. Trimming shortened V by 3 bases and J by 0 bases, and 5 bases separated the two germline ends. This CDR3 is 13 amino acids long. The V gene's germline CDR1 is DFQATT and CDR2 SNEGSKA (reference sequence). This CDR3 reads CSASPSNTGELFF. CDR3 DNA sequence: TGCAGTGCTAGTCCATCGAACACCGGGGAGCTGTTTTTT.

The genes are TRBV6-6 and TRBJ1-1; TRBD1 matches 8 bases. The CDR3 is made up of 13 amino acids. From germline, CDR1 is MNHNY and CDR2 SVGAGI (reference sequence). V lost 7 bases to trimming and J lost 4 bases; unmatched junction nucleotides: 5. Written as DNA, the CDR3 is TGTGCCAGCATCATACAGGGGGGCACTGAAGCTTTCTTT. Protein sequence: CASIIQGGTEAFF.

This clone was observed a single time. One end of the junction is discordant with germline, which a read error may explain. The chain links TRBV5-8 to TRBJ2-1; tentatively, D is TRBD2 (5 bases). The CDR3 extends over 13 amino acids. The germline gives CDR1 SGHTS, CDR2 YDEGEE. The CDR3 protein is CANSHDYTNEQFF. CDR3 in DNA: TGTGCCAACAGCCACGACTATACCAATGAGCAGTTCTTC.

This chain uses TRBV7-9 with TRBJ2-7; D remains unclear. CDR3 length: 13 residues. V lost 6 bases, J lost 6 bases, and 15 bases lay in between. Germline CDR1 is SEHNR and CDR2 is FQNEAQ (reference sequence). The CDR3 DNA follows: TGTGCCAGCAGTCCACTTAGTATCGGCGAGCAGTACTTC. Translated: CASSPLSIGEQYF.

The V gene is TRBV27, the J gene TRBJ1-1; tentative D call: TRBD1 (6 bases). This CDR3 contains 14 residues. Trimming removed 6 bases from V and 1 base from J, with 12 bases in between. Per the germline V gene, CDR1 is MNHEY and CDR2 is SMNVEV (reference sequence). DNA of the CDR3: TGTGCCAGCAGAGGCAGGGGCCAGAACACTGAAGCTTTCTTT. Its translation is CASRGRGQNTEAFF.

CDR3 DNA sequence: TGCGCCAGCAGCCAGACGGGACTCTCTTCAGGTGAGCAGTTCTTC. Its translation: CASSQTGLSSGEQFF. This chain connects TRBV4-3 to TRBJ2-1; D possibly corresponds to TRBD2 (6 bases). The CDR3 spans 15 residues. Trimming removed 3 bases from V and 9 bases from J, with 18 bases in between. From germline, CDR1 is LGHNA and CDR2 YSLEER.

The chain combines TRBV20-1 with TRBJ1-5; no definite D call. The CDR3 contains 14 residues. Trimming took 3 bases from V and 3 from J, leaving 12 bases between them. From germline, CDR1 is DFQATT and CDR2 SNEGSKA (reference sequence). For the CDR3, the DNA is TGCAGTGCTAGTTCTCACAGACCCAATCAGCCCCAGCATTTT. This encodes CSASSHRPNQPQHF.

The chain is built from TRBV5-1 and TRBJ2-7; TRBD2 might be the D (5 bases). Per the germline V gene, CDR1 is SGHRS and CDR2 is YFSETQ. The CDR3 contains 14 residues. Trimming stripped 1 base from V and 7 bases from J, with 15 bases between. CDR3 DNA: TGCGCCAGCAGCTTGACCAGTTTGAGGGAAGAGCAGTACTTC. It specifies CASSLTSLREEQYF.

CDR3: CASSSSGLPTMEQYF. CDR3 sequence (DNA): TGTGCCAGCAGCTCCTCGGGACTCCCAACGATGGAGCAGTACTTC. The chain uses TRBV9 and TRBJ2-7; D may be TRBD2 (6 bases). The germline gives CDR1 SGDLS, CDR2 YYNGEE. The CDR3 has 15 amino acids. Deletions cut 4 bases from V and 7 bases from J, with 21 bases between.

This clone occurred a few times. The CDR3 protein is CASSIGRVPEETQYF. Written as DNA, the CDR3 is TGTGCCAGTAGTATCGGCAGGGTACCTGAAGAGACCCAGTACTTC. The gene calls are TRBV19 and TRBJ2-5, with a tentative D call TRBD1 (5 bases). Trimming cost V 3 bases and J 3 bases, with 14 bases left between them. The length of the CDR3 is 15 residues. Germline V CDR1 and CDR2: LNHDA, SQIVND (reference sequence). Drawing the rest from reference TRBV19 and TRBJ2-5, the complete variable domain is DGGITQSPKYLFRKEGQNVTLSCEQNLNHDAMYWYRQDPGQGLRLIYYSQIVNDFQKGDIAEGYSVSREKKESFPLTVTSAQKNPTAFYLCASSIGRVPEETQYFGPGTRLLVL.

The V and J genes are TRBV7-2 and TRBJ1-1, with a tentative D call TRBD1 (5 bases). This CDR3 has 12 residues. Germline loops: CDR1 SGHTA, CDR2 FQGNSA. Trimming left V 2 bases short and J 8 bases short, with 9 bases between. Here the CDR3 DNA reads TGTGCCAGCAGCTTAATCAGGGTCGAAGCTTTCTTT. Translated, it gives CASSLIRVEAFF.

This clone showed up just once. In nucleotides, the CDR3 is TGCGCCAGCAGCCGTCACACCCCAGCGGATTCGAACACCGGGGAGCTGTTTTTT. Amino acid sequence: CASSRHTPADSNTGELFF. V and J are TRBV4-1 and TRBJ2-2; the D gene is possibly TRBD2 (5 bases). Trimming cost V 4 bases and J 0 bases, with 18 bases left between them. CDR1 and CDR2 (germline): MGHRA, YSYEKL. The CDR3 spans 18 residues.

V is TRBV6-5 and J is TRBJ2-3; 11 bases are a match to TRBD1. The CDR3 loop spans 13 amino acids. Trimming took 9 bases from V and 1 from J; bases not matched to a gene: 0. Germline lookup yields CDR1 MNHEY and CDR2 SVGAGI. DNA for the CDR3: TGTGCCAGGGGACAGGGGGGCACAGATACGCAGTATTTT. Its translation is CARGQGGTDTQYF.

The chain carries TRBV10-1 and TRBJ2-7; 9 bases are shared with TRBD2. CDR1 is WNHNN and CDR2 is SYGVQD in the germline V gene (reference sequence). The CDR3 loop spans 17 amino acids. After removal of 2 bases from V and 3 bases from J, the junction contained 11 bases not matched to a gene. The CDR3 nucleotides read TGCGCCAGCAGTGAGCACCCTTCGCGGGAGGGCATCTACGAGCAGTACTTC. This gives the protein CASSEHPSREGIYEQYF.

The V and J genes are TRBV5-1 and TRBJ2-7, with 10 positions matching TRBD2. V lost 2 bases, J lost 4 bases, and 6 bases stayed unmatched. The CDR3 loop spans 15 amino acids. Germline V gene data show CDR1 as SGHRS and CDR2 as YFSETQ. The CDR3 loop reads CASSLTSGTRYEQYF. The CDR3 DNA is TGCGCCAGCAGCTTAACTAGCGGGACGCGATACGAGCAGTACTTC. The full variable domain, its missing parts supplied by reference TRBV5-1 and TRBJ2-7, is KAGVTQTPRYLIKTRGQQVTLSCSPISGHRSVSWYQQTPGQGLQFLFEYFSETQRNKGNFPGRFSGRQFSNSRSEMNVSTLELGDSALYLCASSLTSGTRYEQYFGPGTRLTVT.